Sequencing of this TCR beta chain was carried out in a study of tumor-infiltrating lymphocytes in primary liver carcinoma. Study background: Productive TCRbeta reads per sample were roughly 3.5 to 7.13 million, not differing by tissue.

Total RNA and DNA came together from roughly 20-30 mg of bulk tissue without cell sorting. The CDR3 sequence is 14 residues long. The germline gives CDR1 MNHNY, CDR2 SVGAGI (reference sequence). V dropped 9 bases and J dropped 3 bases, with 18 bases sitting between them. The researchers produced TCR beta cDNA from around 0.5 ug total RNA with a constant-region primer. Slightly modified ARM-PCR served as the procedure for the TCR beta libraries. These libraries came from three rounds of nested multiplex PCR. With TRBV1-TRBV30 forward primers and a C-beta reverse primer, the first two PCR rounds were run for 9 to 10 cycles each. MiXCR, run by TCRdb on the multiplex PCR reads, gives a single entry per CDR3 protein. Of tens of thousands of distinct CDR3 sequences listed, 55% to 75% are singletons. As regards this clonotype: The conserved closing phenylalanine or tryptophan is absent in this CDR3, likely reflecting a read error.

The material sequenced was liver tumor tissue from sampling region 2. Described subset: tumor region T2, inferior pole. This TCR came from a man in his forties or fifties with primary liver carcinoma and hepatitis B virus infection. This chain joins TRBV6-6 and TRBJ2-7, with D possibly matching TRBD1 (6 bases). The CDR3 bases are TGTGCCAGTGGAAAGACAGGTTCCATCTACGAGCAGTACTCC. It translates to CASGKTGSIYEQYS.